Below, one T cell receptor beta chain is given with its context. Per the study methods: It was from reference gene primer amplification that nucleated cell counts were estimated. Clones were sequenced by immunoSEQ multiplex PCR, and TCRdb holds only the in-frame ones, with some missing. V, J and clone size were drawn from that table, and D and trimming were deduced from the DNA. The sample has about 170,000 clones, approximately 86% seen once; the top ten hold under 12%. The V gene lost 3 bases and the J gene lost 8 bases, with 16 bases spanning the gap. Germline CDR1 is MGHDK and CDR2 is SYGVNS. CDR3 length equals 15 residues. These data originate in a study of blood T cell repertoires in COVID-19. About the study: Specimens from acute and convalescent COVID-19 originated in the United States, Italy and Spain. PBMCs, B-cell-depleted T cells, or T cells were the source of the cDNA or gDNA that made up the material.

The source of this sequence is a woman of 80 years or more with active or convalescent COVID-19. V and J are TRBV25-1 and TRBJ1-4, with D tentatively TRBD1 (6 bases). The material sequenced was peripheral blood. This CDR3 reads CASSDPGTQGEKLFF. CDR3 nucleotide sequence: TGTGCCAGCAGTGATCCCGGGACCCAGGGGGAAAAACTGTTTTTT.